This TCR beta chain was sequenced for a study of STAT5B mutations in CD4+ large granular lymphocyte leukemia. The CDR3 has 14 amino acids. V trimming: 4 bases; J trimming: 7 bases; junction bases outside the gene matches: 10. From germline, CDR1 is MNHEY and CDR2 SVGAGI. The repertoire was sequenced with immunoSEQ multiplex PCR; TCRdb's copy has only in-frame clones and lacks some. The sample lists around 4,600 clones; about four fifths were seen once. This clone is medium-sized by share. The chain combines TRBV6-5 with TRBJ2-7; 7 nucleotides match TRBD1. Sequencing used PBMCs. The sequence was obtained from a man between 70 and 80 years old with CD4+ T-cell large granular lymphocyte leukemia. In DNA, the CDR3 is TGTGCCAGCAGTTCAGCCGGGACAGACCTTGAGCAGTACTTC. Translation: CASSSAGTDLEQYF.